This T cell receptor (beta chain) was obtained from a study of cytomegalovirus exposure and HLA in healthy donors (dated by TCRdb to the late 2010s). Regarding the research as a whole: In an earlier analysis of 550 to 750 of the donors, 276 Gb of sequence data and 90 million to 130 million unique TCR beta sequences from about 179 million T cells were reported. An early release covering roughly 640 HLA-typed donors comprised about 290 gigabases of sequencing data and roughly 86 million unique TCR sequences. Of the 350 to 450 genotyped donors, around 81% fell in the genetic ancestry cluster associated with self-reported Caucasian donors. The study aimed to test whether signatures of past pathogen exposure could be identified by cataloging public T cell receptors. The study used immunosequencing to profile the T cell repertoires of hundreds of subjects and linked those repertoires to cytomegalovirus serostatus. A separate validation cohort of over 95 different subjects was used in addition to the approximately 670-subject first cohort. High-throughput TCR immunosequencing, statistical association of individual TCRs with disease status, and machine learning were combined to predict cytomegalovirus infection status. A later analysis re-examined previously published TCR beta repertoires from just over 650 donors and added high-resolution HLA genotyping to investigate patterns of TCR occurrence. The later analysis used no new phenotypic data to find candidate immune exposures, relying instead on TCR beta sequences and their occurrence across donors. In an earlier analysis of several hundred of the donors, high-throughput TCR beta sequencing was used to judge whether each TCR beta V gene segment behaved as functional or pseudogenic. Donor age, sex, ethnicity and CMV serostatus were collected together with the repertoire data. In a later genetic analysis, genome-wide SNP genotypes for about three fifths of the roughly 670 donors were used, and that subset was treated as a discovery cohort. Every discovery cohort repertoire had been produced on one sequencing platform. HLA typing included class I and class II loci at four-digit resolution. The number of donors typed differed by locus, with roughly 620-630 for A, B, C, DRB1 and DQB1, more than 500 for DQA1, 606 for DPA1, and some 470 for DPB1. Roughly five DR-DQ haplotypes were handled as single units for association and clustering, since linkage in the cohort was strong. Among some 410 genotyped donors of the cohort, an average of around 240,000 unique TCR beta nucleotide sequences were sequenced per donor, roughly 20% of them non-productive. Findings and caveats that apply to the study as a whole: A group of highly shared sequence variants was considered likely to be a technical artifact of the sequencing pipeline. A further reported finding was that TCR beta sequences accurately predicted the HLA-A and HLA-B alleles for most subjects in the first cohort. An earlier analysis of several hundred of the donors showed that most TCR beta V segments appeared in productive rearrangements either about 87% or about 30% of the time, which broadly matched IMGT annotations. Most CMV-associated TCR beta chains appeared to be HLA-restricted in a later analysis, and the HLA associations seemed to be driven largely by CMV exposure. A later genetic analysis reported fewer N-insertions in productive TCRs among donors in an Asian-associated ancestry cluster than the approximately 670-donor mean. Because some donors lacked HLA typing at each locus, the association tests relied only on the typed subset. Because counts were too low, seventeen rarely observed V segments, including chromosome 9 orphons, were left out of the earlier analysis of several hundred of the donors. Specific HLA alleles were associated with some 15,000 TCR beta sequences at a false discovery rate of 0.05 in a later analysis. A later analysis reported that several top co-occurrence clusters appeared linked to parvovirus B19, influenza, CMV and Epstein-Barr virus. Assigning TCR associations to individual alleles was difficult when HLA alleles, especially DR and DQ, strongly co-occurred. It was suggested by the authors that the approach could potentially be generalized to other disease states and immunological phenotypes. Only TCR beta chains were sequenced in this cohort, and the absence of alpha or paired-chain data limited detectable features. The study listed approximately 150 TCR beta chains as associated with cytomegalovirus. Most TCR sequences were seen in very few donors, while some public TCRs were found in many individuals. Roughly uniform sequencing depth across donors was assumed in presence/absence analyses, although this assumption may not hold. The 87-base-pair reads could not distinguish some IMGT-functional V segments, including TRBV6-2 and TRBV6-3, so those segments were excluded. Linkage disequilibrium might explain the correlated functional status among segregating V segments, but an unknown experimental factor could not be ruled out. In vitro tests confirmed that a few of the cytomegalovirus-associated TCR beta chains recognize cytomegalovirus antigens. CMV serostatus was the only immune exposure information available for the cohort. The classifier was reported to diagnose cytomegalovirus status with high specificity and sensitivity in both the original cohort and the validation cohort. V-gene and J-gene trimming of TCR beta chains was associated with a missense DCLRE1C variant in a later genetic analysis, and the association was replicated in an independent cohort. In a later analysis, HLA-associated TCR beta chains showed more clonal expansion and lower generation probabilities than non-associated chains that were equally common. In a later analysis, the rate of TCR association differed among HLA loci, with DRB1 alleles having the most associated TCRs and HLA-C alleles having the fewest.

Library generation was performed with the immunoSEQ multiplex PCR assay. The multiplex PCR relied on a mix of 60 forward primers for TCR Vbeta segments and 13 reverse primers for TCR Jbeta segments. A multiplex PCR assay on genomic DNA amplified the CDR3 region of rearranged TCR beta genes. On the Illumina HiSeq System, the amplified TCR beta libraries were sequenced as 87-base-pair reads. On the study's bioinformatics: In a later analysis, some 80 million unique TCR beta chains were counted across the roughly 670 repertoires, and roughly 9.9 million of these chains were shared by at least two donors. To remove PCR and sequencing errors, raw reads were error-corrected and collapsed into unique sequences using a nearest-neighbor algorithm that merged closely related sequences. CDR3 sequences were aligned to IMGT reference sequences to assign V, D and J gene segments. For a sequence to be retained, at least a six-nucleotide match to both a V gene segment and a J gene segment was required. Rearrangements were called productive when the CDR3 lacked stop codons and stayed in frame with V and J; all others were non-productive. Following IMGT convention, CDR3 was defined as the stretch from the second conserved V-encoded cysteine up to the conserved J-encoded phenylalanine. Sequences without an unambiguous match to a single V gene segment were excluded from the earlier analysis of several hundred of the donors. In an earlier analysis of some 590 of the donors, a V segment was called functional when productive rearrangements were above 56.7%, and segregating when the standard deviation between donors exceeded 5%. A statistical classification framework was developed to diagnose cytomegalovirus status using the catalog of TCR beta chain sequences. A later analysis assigned V and J genes by comparing TCR nucleotide sequences with IMGT/GENE-DB human TR gene sequences. A later analysis assigned CDR3 sequences and most-parsimonious VDJ recombination scenarios with the TCRdist pipeline. In a later analysis, each TCR beta chain was defined by its CDR3 amino acid sequence together with its V-gene family, and reads without a unique V-gene family were excluded. A later analysis removed 592 highly shared, low-generation-probability nucleotide sequences to deal with suspected cross-contamination and a sequencing artifact. In a later analysis, a clonal expansion index for each public chain was calculated from normalized within-repertoire ranks of inferred template counts. Generation probabilities in a later analysis came from a VDJ recombination model fitted to out-of-frame rearrangements, and those results were checked against IGoR. A later analysis scored TCR-TCR, TCR-HLA and TCR-CMV co-occurrence with hypergeometric tests, applying a repertoire-size bias correction to TCR pairs. To estimate false discovery rates, a later analysis permuted the HLA or CMV assignments 20 times. In a later analysis, co-occurring TCRs were grouped using DBSCAN, and TCRdist sequence similarity was added for clustering within HLA-allele-positive subsets. Co-occurrence clustering excluded repertoires with fewer than 30,000 or more than 120,000 public chains, plus five with anomalous nucleotide sharing. As stored in TCRdb, this immuneACCESS dataset retains in-frame rearrangements with V and J assigned. A fraction of the clones does not appear; measured against another copy, unresolved V genes explain less than half of the discrepancy, and the remainder lacks a known reason. That table gives V, J and clone size, and the DNA gave D and trimming. Present in this sample are a few hundred thousand clones, 80% to 90% of which were seen just once. Jointly, the top ten make up around 3% of the sample.

The cohort was made up of 650 to 700 healthy bone marrow donors. All cohort members were sampled while nominally healthy, although unrecorded immune exposures were likely present. The donor tested CMV seronegative and was one of the 352 seronegative cohort members. A peripheral blood sample was collected from each donor, and TCR beta sequencing was performed on peripheral blood mononuclear cells. Genomic DNA was extracted from the blood cell samples with the Qiagen DNeasy Blood Extraction Kit. Reading from cysteine to phenylalanine, the CDR3 counts 15 amino acids. Solely the CDR3 DNA is kept, with 45 bases framed from the first base. The junction shows trimming of 1 base on V and 1 base on J, plus 11 bases between the germline ends. Taken from the germline V gene, the CDR1 and CDR2 loops are SGHDN and FVKESK. A remark on this clone: The specificity of this receptor is unknown. No much larger clone exists at a distance of one base, and base qualities are not known.

The specimen was PBMCs. The sequence links TRBV14 to TRBJ2-7; the D gene identity is not certain. The TCR originated in a man in his thirties or forties in good health and CMV-seronegative. The DNA sequence is given as TGTGCCAGCAGCCAAGGAGCGAGCCGGTCCTACGAGCAGTACTTC. The resulting protein is CASSQGASRSYEQYF.